This record looks at one TCR beta chain sequence and its context. This sample was included in a study of identical twins. TCRdb called the 5' RACE reads again in MiXCR, with one record for every CDR3 protein. The sample has 400,000 to 650,000 distinct CDR3 sequences; roughly 21% are singletons. The CDR3 is 17 amino acids. V was clipped by 1 base and J by 0 bases, with 17 bases between them. Germline loops: CDR1 DFQATT, CDR2 SNEGSKA (reference sequence). A further study also used this sample, focusing on T cells expressing NK-cell markers. That paper adds: The study sequenced eight donors, seven HCMV-seropositive and one seronegative.

Sample: CD4+ T cells sorted from blood. The V and J genes are TRBV20-1 and TRBJ2-3, with D possibly TRBD1 on 6 matching bases. The TCR sequence derives from a woman in her late teens or twenties in good health. CDR3 sequence (DNA): TGCAGTGCTAGAGGGCTGGGGGCAAACTTGAGCACAGATACGCAGTATTTT. It specifies CSARGLGANLSTDTQYF.